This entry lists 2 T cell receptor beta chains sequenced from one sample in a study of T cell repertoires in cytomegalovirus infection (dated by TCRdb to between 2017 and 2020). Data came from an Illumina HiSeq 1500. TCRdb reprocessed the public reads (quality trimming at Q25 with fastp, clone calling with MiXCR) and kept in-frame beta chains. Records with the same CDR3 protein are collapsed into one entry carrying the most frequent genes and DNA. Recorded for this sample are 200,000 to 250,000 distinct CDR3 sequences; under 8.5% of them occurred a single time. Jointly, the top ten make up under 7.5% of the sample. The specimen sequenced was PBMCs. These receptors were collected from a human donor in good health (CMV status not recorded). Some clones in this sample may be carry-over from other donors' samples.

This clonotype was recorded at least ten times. The CDR3 DNA is TGTGCCAGCAGGGGCAAAGCGAGGGTTATGAACACTGAAGCTTTCTTT. Protein: CASRGKARVMNTEAFF. This chain uses TRBV6-2 or TRBV6-3 with TRBJ1-1, with no clear D. CDR1 and CDR2 (germline): MNHEY, SVGEGT. Trimming took off 6 bases at V and 0 bases at J, with 17 bases between the two ends. The CDR3 runs to 16 residues.

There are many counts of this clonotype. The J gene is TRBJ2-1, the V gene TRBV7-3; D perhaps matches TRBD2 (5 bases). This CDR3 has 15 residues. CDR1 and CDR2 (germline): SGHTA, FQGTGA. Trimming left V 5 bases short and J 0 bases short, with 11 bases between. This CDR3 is CASSLDSSSYNEQFF. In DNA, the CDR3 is TGTGCCAGCAGCCTGGACTCGAGCTCCTACAATGAGCAGTTCTTC.